This is a list of T cell receptor beta chains from one sample in a study of blood T cell repertoires in COVID-19. The table came from immunoSEQ multiplex PCR; TCRdb's copy has only in-frame clones and leaves some out. The data hold approximately 150,000 clones, with roughly 89% observed a single time. The sequenced sample consisted of peripheral blood. These receptors were collected from a young man with COVID-19, enrolled during active disease. Each CDR3 is given with its conserved first and last residue. Fields, in order: clone size, V gene, J gene, D gene, CDR3 DNA, CDR3 protein. D genes are given only for firm matches. Clone size appears in some rows only: once, few, many, or a class for an expanded clone.

NA	TRBV19	TRBJ1-4	TRBD1	TGTGCCAGTACTAGCACCGGGACAGGATATGAAAAACTGTTTTTT	CASTSTGTGYEKLFF
NA	TRBV29-1	TRBJ2-1	NA	TGCAGCGTTGAGCGACAGAGCTACAATGAGCAGTTCTTC	CSVERQSYNEQFF
few	TRBV13	TRBJ2-1	TRBD2	TGTGCCAGCAGCTTAGGACTAGCGGGAGATTTCTCCTACAATGAGCAGTTCTTC	CASSLGLAGDFSYNEQFF
NA	TRBV20-1	TRBJ2-1	NA	TGCAGTGCTAGTACGCTGTGGAGCCAGGGGTTAGGGTCCAATGAGCAGTTCTTC	CSASTLWSQGLGSNEQFF
NA	TRBV19	TRBJ1-2	NA	TGTGCCAGTAAACCGGGGTGGACGGGAATGTATGGCTACACCTTC	CASKPGWTGMYGYTF
NA	TRBV6-6	TRBJ1-3	NA	TGTGCCAGCAGTACACCACTGGACAGCTCTGGAAACACCATATATTTT	CASSTPLDSSGNTIYF
NA	TRBV24-1	TRBJ2-5	TRBD1	TGTGCCACCAGTGATTTTCTCTCCGGAACAGGGGAGGAGACCCAGTACTTC	CATSDFLSGTGEETQYF
few	TRBV27	TRBJ1-5	NA	TGTGCCAGCAGCCCCAGGGGCGAAAGGAATCAGCCCCAGCATTTT	CASSPRGERNQPQHF
once	TRBV3-1/TRBV3-2	TRBJ2-3	NA	TGTGCCAGCAGCCAAGAATTGAGAGAGGCAGATACGCAGTATTTT	CASSQELREADTQYF
NA	TRBV15	TRBJ1-4	NA	TGTGCCACCAGTCCCCTTAGATTCTCCCCTCGAGATGAAAAACTGTTTTTT	CATSPLRFSPRDEKLFF
NA	TRBV12-3/TRBV12-4	TRBJ1-1	TRBD1	TGTGCCAGCAGCCTGGGACAGTTCACTGAAGCTTTCTTT	CASSLGQFTEAFF
NA	TRBV6-2/TRBV6-3	TRBJ1-2	NA	TGTGCCAGCAGTCAGAACTATGGCTACACCTTC	CASSQNYGYTF
NA	TRBV10-3	TRBJ1-1	NA	TGTGCCATCAGTCTACAGGGTTCGAACACTGAAGCTTTCTTT	CAISLQGSNTEAFF
NA	TRBV21-1	TRBJ2-1	NA	TGTGCCAGCAGCAATAACGGGACAGGAAACAATGAGCAGTTCTTC	CASSNNGTGNNEQFF
NA	TRBV11-3	TRBJ2-3	TRBD2	TGTGCCAGCAGCTCAGGGAGGGGTACAGATACGCAGTATTTT	CASSSGRGTDTQYF
NA	TRBV24-1	TRBJ2-3	TRBD1	TGTGCCACCAGTGATTTGGGCACAGGGGCGAGTGTGACAGATACGCAGTATTTT	CATSDLGTGASVTDTQYF
NA	TRBV5-4	TRBJ2-2	TRBD1	TGTGCCAGCAGCCTTGCAAACAGGGGGGTGGGCACCGGGGAGCTGTTTTTT	CASSLANRGVGTGELFF
NA	TRBV6-2/TRBV6-3	TRBJ2-3	TRBD1	TGTGCCAGCAGCCCAGACAGGGGGCGCAGGGCAGATACGCAGTATTTT	CASSPDRGRRADTQYF
NA	TRBV2	TRBJ2-1	NA	TGTGCCAGTGAATCTAGCGCCCCGGTCAATGAGCAGTTCTTC	CASESSAPVNEQFF
NA	TRBV15	TRBJ2-2	TRBD2	TGTGCCACCAGCAGAGATGCGGGGACTAGCGGGAGTGAGTTTTTT	CATSRDAGTSGSEFF
NA	TRBV4-1	TRBJ2-2	NA	TGCGCCAGCAGCCAACGGGCGGCGGGAAGCACCGGGGAGCTGTTTTTT	CASSQRAAGSTGELFF
NA	TRBV6-5	TRBJ1-6	NA	TGTGCCAGCAGCCGGGATTATAATTCACCCCTCCACTTT	CASSRDYNSPLHF
NA	TRBV19	TRBJ1-2	NA	TGTGCCAGTTGCACAGGGAACTGCGACTATGGCTACACCTTC	CASCTGNCDYGYTF
NA	TRBV15	TRBJ2-1	TRBD1	TGTGCCACCAGCACTAACAGGGGACCCTACAATGAGCAGTTCTTC	CATSTNRGPYNEQFF
NA	TRBV11-2	TRBJ2-7	NA	TGTGCCAGCAGCGCCGGGACAAGCTACGAGCAGTACTTC	CASSAGTSYEQYF
NA	TRBV6-2/TRBV6-3	TRBJ2-3	TRBD2	TGTGCCAGCAGTTTTAGCGGGAGAGAAACAGATACGCAGTATTTT	CASSFSGRETDTQYF
once	TRBV7-2	TRBJ2-5	NA	TGTGCCAGCAGCTTAATGCCTACCCCTCAAGAGACCCAGTACTTC	CASSLMPTPQETQYF
many	TRBV19	TRBJ2-2	TRBD2	TGTGCCAGTAGAGTTACTAGCGGGAGCATCGGGGAGCTGTTTTTT	CASRVTSGSIGELFF
once	TRBV10-3	TRBJ2-7	NA	TGTGCCATCAGTGACGGGCTAGCAGACGAGCAGTACTTC	CAISDGLADEQYF
NA	TRBV28	TRBJ1-2	NA	TGTGCCAGCAGTTTCACAGGGATATATGGCTACACCTTC	CASSFTGIYGYTF
NA	TRBV7-9	TRBJ1-2	TRBD1	TGTGCCAGCAGCCGAGCCCCCGGGACAGACTACTATGGCTACACCTTC	CASSRAPGTDYYGYTF
NA	TRBV4-3	TRBJ1-5	TRBD1	TGCGCCAGCAGCCAAGATCTCGGGACAGGGAGCCTTCACCAGCATTTT	CASSQDLGTGSLHQHF
NA	TRBV11-2	TRBJ2-2	NA	TGTGCCAGCAGCCCCAGGGTAGGGGCCTACACCGGGGAGCTGTTTTTT	CASSPRVGAYTGELFF
NA	TRBV18	TRBJ2-3	NA	TGTGCCAGCTCACTAAACACAGATACGCAGTATTTT	CASSLNTDTQYF
NA	TRBV9	TRBJ2-1	NA	TGTGCCAGCAGCGTAGATCGGTTGTCCCCCGGTGAGCAGTTCTTC	CASSVDRLSPGEQFF
NA	TRBV3-1/TRBV3-2	TRBJ1-2	NA	TGTGCCAGCAGCCAGCAACAGTCAGTTCAAGGCTACACCTTC	CASSQQQSVQGYTF
NA	TRBV9	TRBJ2-7	NA	TGTGCCAGCAGCGCGAACCAGGGTTCCTACGAGCAGTACTTC	CASSANQGSYEQYF
NA	TRBV6-2/TRBV6-3	TRBJ2-1	TRBD2	TGTGCCAGCAGTCTCGGACTAGCGGGAAGGAATGAGCAGTTCTTC	CASSLGLAGRNEQFF
NA	TRBV14	TRBJ2-7	TRBD2	TGTGCCAGCAGCCAAGAGAAGCGGGAGGGGTTTCTCGAGCAGTACTTC	CASSQEKREGFLEQYF
NA	TRBV21-1	TRBJ2-7	NA	TGTGCCATACAGGGGGCCGGCTACGAGCAGTACTTC	CAIQGAGYEQYF
NA	TRBV28	TRBJ1-5	NA	TGTGCCAGCAGTTCCGTGCAGGGTTATCAGCCCCAGCATTTT	CASSSVQGYQPQHF
NA	TRBV28	TRBJ2-4	NA	TGTGCCAGCAGTTATCACGGGACTGGAGGGTTTGGGAACATTCAGTACTTC	CASSYHGTGGFGNIQYF
NA	TRBV6-5	TRBJ2-6	NA	TGTGCCAGCAGTTACGGGGGAGGTGGGGCCAACGTCCTGACTTTC	CASSYGGGGANVLTF
NA	TRBV7-9	TRBJ1-1	NA	TGTGCCAGCAGCTTAGGAAGGGGGAGAGGGACTGAAGCTTTCTTT	CASSLGRGRGTEAFF
NA	TRBV4-1	TRBJ1-1	NA	TGCGCCAGCAGCCAAGGCATCGGCACGGGAAACACTGAAGCTTTCTTT	CASSQGIGTGNTEAFF
NA	TRBV28	TRBJ2-1	NA	TGTGCCAGCAGTTTTGCGGGTCCTGAGCAGTTCTTC	CASSFAGPEQFF
NA	TRBV12-3/TRBV12-4	TRBJ2-1	NA	TGTGCCAGCAGTTTTCCCGGGAGTGAGCAGTTCTTC	CASSFPGSEQFF